This record concerns one T cell receptor (beta chain) sequence. This clone was seen once. It has no known antigen specificity. No quality values exist for individual bases; no much larger clone is one base distant. The sample contains more than one DNA sequence encoding this CDR3. This record belongs to a study of cytomegalovirus exposure and HLA in healthy donors (TCRdb year 2017). In the study overall: An earlier analysis of several hundred of the donors reported 250 to 350 Gb of sequence data and 120 million or so unique TCR beta sequences from some 180 million T cells. About 300 gigabases of sequencing data and approximately 91 million unique TCR sequences made up an early release that covered several hundred HLA-typed donors. Among the roughly 410 genotyped donors, under 90% belonged to the genetic ancestry cluster associated with self-reported Caucasian donors. The study aimed to test whether cataloging public T cell receptors could reveal signatures of past pathogen exposure. The study used immunosequencing to profile the T cell repertoires of about 670 subjects and linked those repertoires to cytomegalovirus serostatus. A separate validation cohort of roughly 130 different subjects was used in addition to the roughly 670-subject first cohort. To predict cytomegalovirus infection status, the study brought together high-throughput TCR immunosequencing, statistical association of individual TCRs with disease status, and machine learning. A later analysis re-examined previously published TCR beta repertoires from about 700 donors and added high-resolution HLA genotyping to investigate patterns of TCR occurrence. The later analysis used no new phenotypic data to find candidate immune exposures, relying instead on TCR beta sequences and their occurrence across donors. To decide whether each TCR beta V gene segment behaved as functional or pseudogenic, an earlier analysis of some 540 of the donors relied on high-throughput TCR beta sequencing. Donor age, sex, ethnicity and CMV serostatus were compiled together with the repertoire data. A later genetic analysis used genome-wide SNP genotypes for about 60% of the roughly 670 donors, treating that subset as a discovery cohort. All discovery cohort repertoires had been generated using a single sequencing platform. Class I and class II HLA loci were covered by the typing at four-digit resolution. The number of donors typed differed by locus, with about 629-640 for A, B, C, DRB1 and DQB1, 522 for DQA1, 600 to 610 for DPA1, and roughly 450 for DPB1. A few DR-DQ haplotypes were treated as single units for association and clustering because of strong linkage in the cohort. Among roughly 370 genotyped donors of the cohort, an average of 235,054 unique TCR beta nucleotide sequences were sequenced per donor, roughly a sixth of them non-productive.

Results the study describes overall, beyond this receptor: When HLA alleles, especially DR and DQ, strongly co-occurred, attributing TCR associations to individual alleles was difficult. Because counts were too low, about 18 rarely observed V segments, including chromosome 9 orphons, were left out of the earlier analysis of 500 to 650 of the donors. Three of the identified cytomegalovirus-associated TCR beta chains were confirmed in vitro to be specific for cytomegalovirus antigens. The only immune exposure information available for the cohort was CMV serostatus. The study gave a list of 150 to 200 TCR beta chains associated with cytomegalovirus. Compared with the roughly 700-donor mean, donors in an Asian-associated ancestry cluster had fewer N-insertions in productive TCRs, according to a later genetic analysis. The sequencing pipeline was judged likely to have produced a cluster of highly shared sequence variants as a technical artifact. Several of the top co-occurrence clusters appeared to be linked to parvovirus B19, influenza, CMV and Epstein-Barr virus, according to a later analysis. In a later analysis, HLA-associated TCR beta chains were found to be more clonally expanded and to have lower generation probabilities than equally common non-associated chains. HLA typing was unavailable for some donors at each locus, so association tests used only the typed subset. In a later analysis, about 16,000 TCR beta sequences were associated with specific HLA alleles at a false discovery rate of 0.05. According to a later analysis, TCR association rates differed among HLA loci, with DRB1 alleles showing the most associated TCRs and HLA-C alleles showing the fewest. In a later genetic analysis, a missense DCLRE1C variant was associated with V-gene and J-gene trimming of TCR beta chains, and the association was replicated in an independent cohort. A further reported finding was that TCR beta sequences accurately predicted the HLA-A and HLA-B alleles for most subjects in the first cohort. Broadly in line with IMGT annotations, most TCR beta V segments showed up in productive rearrangements about 87% or about 30% of the time in an earlier analysis of around 550 of the donors. Some IMGT-functional V segments, including TRBV6-2 and TRBV6-3, could not be told apart with the 87-base-pair reads, so those segments were excluded. Correlated functional status among segregating V segments might be attributable to linkage disequilibrium, but an unknown experimental factor could not be ruled out. The authors suggested that the approach could potentially be generalized to other disease states and immunological phenotypes. The classifier was reported to diagnose cytomegalovirus status with high specificity and sensitivity in both the original and validation cohorts. While some public TCRs were present in many individuals, most TCR sequences turned up only very rarely across donors. Presence/absence analyses assumed roughly uniform sequencing depth across donors, an assumption that may not hold. This cohort had only TCR beta chains sequenced, and the lack of alpha or paired-chain data limited which features could be detected. A later analysis found that most CMV-associated TCR beta chains appeared HLA-restricted, with HLA associations seemingly driven largely by CMV exposure.

CDR1 and CDR2 are drawn from the germline V gene: MNHEY, SVGAGI. V gives up 0 bases and J gives up 5 bases, and the segment between their germline ends measures 10 bases. Including the terminal cysteine and phenylalanine, the CDR3 comprises 14 residues. CDR3 DNA is the only sequence kept; it has 42 bases, read in frame from the first base. In total, fewer than 750 healthy bone marrow donors made up the cohort. At the time of sampling, every cohort member was nominally healthy, though immune exposures that went unrecorded were likely present. The donor was CMV seronegative and belonged to the group of over 300 seronegative cohort members. A peripheral blood sample was collected from each donor, and TCR beta sequencing was performed on peripheral blood mononuclear cells. Genomic DNA was extracted from the blood cell samples with the Qiagen DNeasy Blood Extraction Kit. The library was obtained by the immunoSEQ multiplex PCR assay. The multiplex PCR relied on a mix of 60 forward primers for TCR Vbeta segments and 13 reverse primers for TCR Jbeta segments. A multiplex PCR assay on genomic DNA amplified the CDR3 region of rearranged TCR beta genes. Amplified TCR beta libraries were sequenced as 87-base-pair reads on the Illumina HiSeq System. As for how the authors treated the data: A later analysis tallied approximately 87 million unique TCR beta chains across the 666 repertoires, and approximately 12 million of those chains were shared by two or more donors. To remove PCR and sequencing errors, raw reads were error-corrected and collapsed into unique sequences using a nearest-neighbor algorithm that merged closely related sequences. Alignment of CDR3 sequences to IMGT reference sequences was used to assign V, D and J gene segments. For a sequence to be retained, a match of at least six nucleotides to both a V gene segment and a J gene segment was required. A rearrangement counted as productive if the CDR3 had no stop codons and remained in frame with V and J, and every other rearrangement counted as non-productive. CDR3 was defined according to IMGT convention as the region running from the second conserved V-encoded cysteine to the conserved J-encoded phenylalanine. Sequences without an unambiguous match to a single V gene segment were excluded from the earlier analysis of 500 to 700 of the donors. An earlier analysis of over 450 of the donors classified V segments as functional when productive rearrangements were above 56.7% and as segregating when the standard deviation between donors was above 5%. A statistical classification framework was built to diagnose cytomegalovirus status from the catalog of TCR beta chain sequences. A later analysis assigned V and J genes by comparing TCR nucleotide sequences with IMGT/GENE-DB human TR gene sequences. The TCRdist pipeline was used in a later analysis to assign CDR3 sequences and most-parsimonious VDJ recombination scenarios. In a later analysis, each TCR beta chain was defined by its CDR3 amino acid sequence together with its V-gene family, and reads without a unique V-gene family were excluded. To address suspected cross-contamination and a sequencing artifact, a later analysis removed under 600 highly shared, low-generation-probability nucleotide sequences. In a later analysis, a clonal expansion index for each public chain was calculated from normalized within-repertoire ranks of inferred template counts. In a later analysis, generation probabilities were computed with a VDJ recombination model fitted to out-of-frame rearrangements, and the resulting probabilities were checked against IGoR. In a later analysis, TCR-TCR, TCR-HLA and TCR-CMV co-occurrence was scored with hypergeometric tests, and a repertoire-size bias correction was applied to TCR pairs. To estimate false discovery rates, a later analysis permuted the HLA or CMV assignments 20 times. In a later analysis, co-occurring TCRs were grouped using DBSCAN, with TCRdist sequence similarity added in when clustering inside HLA-allele-positive subsets. Co-occurrence clustering excluded repertoires with fewer than 30,000 or more than 120,000 public chains, plus five with anomalous nucleotide sharing. TCRdb took this table from immuneACCESS and kept in-frame rearrangements with V and J called. Such tables lack part of the clones; where checked against another copy, unresolved V genes explain under half of the gap, and the rest is unexplained. V and J calls and clone size come straight from that table; D and trimming were deduced from the DNA. The sample table shows fewer than 150,000 clones, and 70% are seen once. Of the sample, 1.5% to 2% falls within the top ten clones.

This TCR derives from a woman in her 30s in good health and CMV-seronegative. The sequence links TRBV6-5 to TRBJ1-2; the best D guess is TRBD1, with 5 bases matching. The sample consisted of PBMCs. At the DNA level, the sequence is TGTGCCAGCAGTTACTCGACAGATGGGTATGGCTACACCTTC. This codes for CASSYSTDGYGYTF.